This TCR beta chain stems from a study of regulatory T cells in long-lasting Graves disease. Study details: The study counted Graves' disease as persistent given over 5 years of antithyroid drugs and positive TSH receptor antibodies.

Trimming pared 3 bases from V and 6 bases from J, leaving 5 bases between. Germline-derived CDR1 and CDR2 are LNHDA and SQIVND (reference sequence). This CDR3 spans 12 amino acids. This clonotype showed up just a few times. Its antigen is undetermined. The time point here: persistent/refractory GD, antithyroid drugs over 5 years with positive TRAb. Extracted RNA from PBMCs served as the source of the TCR library. iRepertoire HTBI primers and Arm-PCR of CDR3 regions built TCR beta libraries. Original processing methods: Analysis of the samples identified approximately 63 TRBV and 14 TRBJ segments. TCRdb re-called the multiplex PCR reads through MiXCR, storing one row per CDR3 protein. The V and J calls were not made by the authors but by TCRdb's processing. Among 420,000 or so distinct CDR3 sequences, 20% to 30% were seen once, and the ten largest hold 26%. Overall study findings and caveats: New patients shared fewer public clonotypes (about 970) than persistent patients did (over 2,500). Persistent disease was associated with favored TRBV28 usage and with favored use of TRBJ1-2 and TRBJ2-5.

Sequencing was performed on peripheral blood mononuclear cells (PBMCs), taken when the disease was refractory, from a patient treated with antithyroid drugs. The clonotype comes from a female donor with Graves disease. The rearrangement links TRBV19 to TRBJ2-2; D gene unclear. The CDR3 region is CASSIVAGELFF. The CDR3 bases are TGTGCCAGTAGTATTGTAGCCGGGGAGCTGTTTTTT.